This T cell receptor beta chain was sequenced for a study of OX40 agonist ivuxolimab in advanced cancers. For the study at large: An anti-OX40 (CD134) antibody with agonistic activity, ivuxolimab, was administered to patients. In three patients, partial responses were observed, one with hepatocellular carcinoma and two with cutaneous melanoma. Every 2 weeks, ivuxolimab was infused into the patients intravenously at between 0.01 and 10 mg/kg.

Germline CDR1 is SGHDN and CDR2 is FVKESK. The CDR3 extends over 20 amino acids. V shed 4 bases and J 0 bases; nucleotides not matched to a gene: 17. Sampled blood was obtained at baseline, cycle 4 day 1, and cycle 7 day 1. Sequencing used immunoSEQ multiplex PCR; TCRdb keeps in-frame clones, though not all of them. The repertoire holds around 100,000 clones, with approximately 95% as singletons. This sequence joins TRBV14 and TRBJ2-1, with TRBD2 matching 8 bases. The material sequenced was CD4+ or CD8+ T cells sorted from blood, taken in a trial of the OX40 agonist ivuxolimab. The source of this sequence is an adult with an advanced solid tumor such as melanoma, head and neck, liver or kidney cancer. CDR3 bases: TGTGCCAGCAGCCCCGTAGGACTAGCTACAAGACCCCGCTCCTACAATGAGCAGTTCTTC. Translating it yields CASSPVGLATRPRSYNEQFF.